What follows is one T cell receptor beta chain and its context. The data were obtained in a study of cytomegalovirus exposure and HLA in healthy donors. V lost 3 bases, J lost 9 bases, and 7 bases lay in between. This CDR3 region has 12 residues. Germline V gene sequence: CDR1 SGDLS, CDR2 YYNGEE. The PCR employed 60 Vbeta primers together with 13 Jbeta primers. Here immunoSEQ multiplex PCR was the method, and the copy in TCRdb shows in-frame clones only, minus some. Counted here are 100,000 to 150,000 clones, more than 65% occurring once; the ten biggest clones make up more than 2.5%. Sequenced: PBMCs. The source is a woman aged 60-75 years in good health and CMV-seropositive. V gene TRBV9 combines with J gene TRBJ1-6, with no clear D. CDR3 protein: CASSGEGSPLHF. The CDR3 nucleotides are TGTGCCAGCAGCGGGGAGGGTTCACCCCTCCACTTT.